The clone carrying this TCR beta chain appeared a few times. Its specificity is unknown. This sample was taken from a study of blood T cells in healthy people across ages. Looking at the study overall: With template switching, about one barcoded beta molecule was captured per two T cells.

This CDR3 contains 14 residues. Trimming removed 5 bases from V and 1 base from J, with 12 bases in between. Study conclusions and caveats: Not knowing donor CMV status may have confounded expanded clonotype changes. Donors of long life had a larger count of naive CD4+ cells and greater diversity than aged donors.

Using a J-beta primer mix together with a sample-barcoded 5' primer, a second PCR was run for roughly 6 to 11 cycles. Unique molecular identifiers of 12 random nucleotides labeled each cDNA. TCRdb itself ran the 5' RACE reads through MiXCR, one entry per CDR3 protein. This table has 1.5 million to 1.9 million distinct CDR3 sequences, about 45% appearing once. The source of this sequence is a woman in her late teens or twenties in good health. This chain connects TRBV12-3 or TRBV12-4 to TRBJ2-7, with TRBD2 as a possible D gene (6 bases). The sequenced sample was blood. The CDR3 DNA sequence: TGTGCCAGCAGTGAATTGGGGGGTTCCTACGAGCAGTACTTC. Encoded protein: CASSELGGSYEQYF.